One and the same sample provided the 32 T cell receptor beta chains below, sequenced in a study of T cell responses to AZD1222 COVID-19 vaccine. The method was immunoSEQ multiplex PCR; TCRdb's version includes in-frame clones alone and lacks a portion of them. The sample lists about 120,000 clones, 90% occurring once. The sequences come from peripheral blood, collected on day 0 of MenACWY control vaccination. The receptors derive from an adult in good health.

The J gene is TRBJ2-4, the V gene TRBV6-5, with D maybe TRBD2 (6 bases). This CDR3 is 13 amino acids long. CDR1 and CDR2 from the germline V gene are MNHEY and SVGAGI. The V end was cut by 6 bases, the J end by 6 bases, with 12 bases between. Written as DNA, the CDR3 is TGTGCCAGCAGCCGGATGGGGGGAAACATTCAGTACTTC. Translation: CASSRMGGNIQYF.

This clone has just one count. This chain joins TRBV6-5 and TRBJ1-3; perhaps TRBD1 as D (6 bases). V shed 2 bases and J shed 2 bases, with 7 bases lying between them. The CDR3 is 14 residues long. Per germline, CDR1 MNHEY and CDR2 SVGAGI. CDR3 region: CASSYRTAGNTIYF. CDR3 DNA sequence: TGTGCCAGCAGTTACCGGACAGCTGGAAACACCATATATTTT.

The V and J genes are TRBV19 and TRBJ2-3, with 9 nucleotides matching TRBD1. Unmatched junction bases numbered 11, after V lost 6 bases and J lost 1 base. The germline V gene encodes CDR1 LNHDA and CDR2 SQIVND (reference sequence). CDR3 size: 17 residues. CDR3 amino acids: CASSRDRVLMGTDTQYF. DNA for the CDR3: TGTGCCAGTAGCCGGGACAGGGTATTGATGGGCACAGATACGCAGTATTTT.

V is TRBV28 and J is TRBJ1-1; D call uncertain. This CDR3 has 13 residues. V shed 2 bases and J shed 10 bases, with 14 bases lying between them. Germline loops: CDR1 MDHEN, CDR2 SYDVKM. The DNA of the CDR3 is TGTGCCAGCAGTTTAACACTCGGAGGTGGAGCTTTCTTT. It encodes CASSLTLGGGAFF.

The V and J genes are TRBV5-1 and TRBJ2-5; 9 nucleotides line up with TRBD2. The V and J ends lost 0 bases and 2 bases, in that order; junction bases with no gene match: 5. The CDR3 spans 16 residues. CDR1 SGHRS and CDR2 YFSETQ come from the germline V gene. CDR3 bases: TGCGCCAGCAGCTTGGGCCCAGCGGGAGGTCAAGAGACCCAGTACTTC. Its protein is CASSLGPAGGQETQYF.

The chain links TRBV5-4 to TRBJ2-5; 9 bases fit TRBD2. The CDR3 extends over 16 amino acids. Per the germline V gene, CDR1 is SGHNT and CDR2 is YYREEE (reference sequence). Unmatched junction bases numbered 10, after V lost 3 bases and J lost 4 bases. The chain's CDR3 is CASSSGVGSGGETQYF. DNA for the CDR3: TGTGCCAGCAGCTCGGGAGTTGGTAGCGGGGGAGAGACCCAGTACTTC.

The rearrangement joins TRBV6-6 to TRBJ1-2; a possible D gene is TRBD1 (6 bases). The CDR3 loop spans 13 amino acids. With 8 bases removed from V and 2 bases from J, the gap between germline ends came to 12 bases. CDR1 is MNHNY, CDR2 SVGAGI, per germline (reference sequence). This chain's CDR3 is CASGGAENYGYTF. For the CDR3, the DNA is TGTGCCAGCGGGGGGGCTGAAAACTATGGCTACACCTTC.

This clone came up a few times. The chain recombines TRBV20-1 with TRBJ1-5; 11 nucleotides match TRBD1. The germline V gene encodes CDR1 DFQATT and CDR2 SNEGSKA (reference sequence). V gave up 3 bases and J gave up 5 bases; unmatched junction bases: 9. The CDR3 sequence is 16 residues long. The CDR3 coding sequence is TGCAGTGCTAGTTGGGGGACAGGGGGTGACGATCAGCCCCAGCATTTT. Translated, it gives CSASWGTGGDDQPQHF.

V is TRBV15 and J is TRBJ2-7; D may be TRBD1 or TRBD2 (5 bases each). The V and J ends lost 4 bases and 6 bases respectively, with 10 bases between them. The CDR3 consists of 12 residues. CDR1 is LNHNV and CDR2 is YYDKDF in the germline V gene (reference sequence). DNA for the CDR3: TGTGCCACCAGCATACTAGGGGTCGAGCAGTACTTC. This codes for CATSILGVEQYF.

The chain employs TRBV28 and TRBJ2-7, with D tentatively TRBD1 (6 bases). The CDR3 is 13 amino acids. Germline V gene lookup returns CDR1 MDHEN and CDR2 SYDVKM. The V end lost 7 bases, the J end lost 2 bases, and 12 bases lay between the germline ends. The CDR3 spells CASNKDSPYEQYF. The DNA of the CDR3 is TGTGCCAGCAATAAGGACAGTCCCTACGAGCAGTACTTC.

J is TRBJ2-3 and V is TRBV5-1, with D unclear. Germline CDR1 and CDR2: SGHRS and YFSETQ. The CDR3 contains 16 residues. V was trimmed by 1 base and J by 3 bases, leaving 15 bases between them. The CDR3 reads CASSLLTTEPTDTQYF. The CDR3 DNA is TGCGCCAGCAGCTTGTTGACGACGGAGCCTACAGATACGCAGTATTTT.

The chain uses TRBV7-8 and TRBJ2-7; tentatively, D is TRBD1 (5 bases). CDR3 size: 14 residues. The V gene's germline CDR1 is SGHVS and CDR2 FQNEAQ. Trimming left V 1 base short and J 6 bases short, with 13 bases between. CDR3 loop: CASSLVTAPFEQYV. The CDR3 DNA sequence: TGTGCCAGCAGCTTAGTGACAGCTCCTTTCGAGCAGTACGTC.

CDR3 sequence reads: CASSVGQGATNEKLFF. The CDR3 DNA is TGTGCCAGCAGCGTAGGACAGGGGGCGACTAATGAAAAACTGTTTTTT. V gene TRBV9 combines with J gene TRBJ1-4; TRBD1 agrees at 10 bases. After removal of 0 bases from V and 2 bases from J, the junction contained 1 base not matched to a gene. CDR1 and CDR2 from the germline V gene are SGDLS and YYNGEE. The CDR3 is made up of 16 amino acids.

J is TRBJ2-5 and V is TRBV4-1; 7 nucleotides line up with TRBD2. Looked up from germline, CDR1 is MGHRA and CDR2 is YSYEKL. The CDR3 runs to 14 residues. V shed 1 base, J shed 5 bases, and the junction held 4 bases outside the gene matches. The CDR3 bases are TGCGCCAGCAGCCAAGGGACTAGATATGAGACCCAGTACTTC. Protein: CASSQGTRYETQYF.

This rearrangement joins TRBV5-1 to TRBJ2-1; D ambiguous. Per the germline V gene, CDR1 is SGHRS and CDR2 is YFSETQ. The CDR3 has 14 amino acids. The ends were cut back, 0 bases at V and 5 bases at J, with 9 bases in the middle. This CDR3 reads CASSLGAENNEQFF. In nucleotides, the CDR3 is TGCGCCAGCAGCTTGGGGGCAGAAAACAATGAGCAGTTCTTC.

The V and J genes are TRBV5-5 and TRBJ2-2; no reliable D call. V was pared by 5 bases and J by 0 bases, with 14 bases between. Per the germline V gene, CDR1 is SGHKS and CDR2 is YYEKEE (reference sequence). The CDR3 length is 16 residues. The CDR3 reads CASRTYGSSNTGELFF. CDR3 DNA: TGTGCCAGCAGAACGTATGGCAGCTCGAACACCGGGGAGCTGTTTTTT. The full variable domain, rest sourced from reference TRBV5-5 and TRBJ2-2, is DAGVTQSPTHLIKTRGQQVTLRCSPISGHKSVSWYQQVLGQGPQFIFQYYEKEERGRGNFPDRFSARQFPNYSSELNVNALLLGDSALYLCASRTYGSSNTGELFFGEGSRLTVL.

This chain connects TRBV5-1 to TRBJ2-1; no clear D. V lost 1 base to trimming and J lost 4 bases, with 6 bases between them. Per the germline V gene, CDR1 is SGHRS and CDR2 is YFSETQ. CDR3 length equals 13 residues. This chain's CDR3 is CASSLIGYNEQFF. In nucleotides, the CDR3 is TGCGCCAGCAGCTTGATCGGGTACAATGAGCAGTTCTTC.

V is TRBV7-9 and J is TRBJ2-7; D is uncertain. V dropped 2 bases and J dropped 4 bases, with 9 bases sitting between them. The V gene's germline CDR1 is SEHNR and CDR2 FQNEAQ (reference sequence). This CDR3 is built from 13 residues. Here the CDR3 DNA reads TGTGCCAGCAGCTTAAGTAACGGTTACGAGCAGTACTTC. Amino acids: CASSLSNGYEQYF.

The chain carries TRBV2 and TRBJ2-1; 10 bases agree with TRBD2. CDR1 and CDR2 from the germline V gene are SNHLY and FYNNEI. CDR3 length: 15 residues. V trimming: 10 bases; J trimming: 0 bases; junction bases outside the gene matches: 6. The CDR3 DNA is TGTGCCACCCTGAGCGGGGGGGTCTCCTACAATGAGCAGTTCTTC. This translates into CATLSGGVSYNEQFF.

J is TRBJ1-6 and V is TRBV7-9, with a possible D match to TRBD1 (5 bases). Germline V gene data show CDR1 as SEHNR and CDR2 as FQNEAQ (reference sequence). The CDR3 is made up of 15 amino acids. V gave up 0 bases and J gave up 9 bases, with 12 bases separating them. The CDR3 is CASSLARTGFSPLHF. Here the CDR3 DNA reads TGTGCCAGCAGCTTAGCACGAACAGGATTTTCACCCCTCCACTTT.

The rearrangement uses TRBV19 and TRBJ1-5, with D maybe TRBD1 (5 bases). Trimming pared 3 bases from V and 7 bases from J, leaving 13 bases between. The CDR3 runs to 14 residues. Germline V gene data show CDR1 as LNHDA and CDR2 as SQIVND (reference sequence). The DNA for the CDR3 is TGTGCCAGTAGTATGCGCAGGGTGGGACAGCCCCAGCATTTT. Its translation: CASSMRRVGQPQHF.

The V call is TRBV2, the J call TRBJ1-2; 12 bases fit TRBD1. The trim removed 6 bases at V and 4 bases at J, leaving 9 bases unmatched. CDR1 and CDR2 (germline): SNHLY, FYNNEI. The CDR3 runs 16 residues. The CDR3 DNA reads TGTGCCAGCAGGGAACTACCGGGACAGGGGGCCTATGGCTACACCTTC. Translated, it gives CASRELPGQGAYGYTF.

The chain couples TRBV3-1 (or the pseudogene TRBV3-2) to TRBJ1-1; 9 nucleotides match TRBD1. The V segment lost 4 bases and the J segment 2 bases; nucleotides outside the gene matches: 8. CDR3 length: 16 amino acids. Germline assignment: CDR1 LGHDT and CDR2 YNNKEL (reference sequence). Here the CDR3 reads CASSRGDRVFNTEAFF. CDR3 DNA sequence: TGTGCCAGCAGCCGGGGGGACAGGGTATTCAACACTGAAGCTTTCTTT.

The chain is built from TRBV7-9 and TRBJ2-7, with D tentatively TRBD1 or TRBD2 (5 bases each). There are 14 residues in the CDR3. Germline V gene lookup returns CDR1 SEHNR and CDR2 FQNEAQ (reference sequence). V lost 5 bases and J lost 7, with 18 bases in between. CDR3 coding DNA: TGTGCCAGCAGCCCACCGGGACCCTCGGGGGAGCAGTACGTC. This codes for CASSPPGPSGEQYV.

In DNA form, the CDR3 reads TGTGCCAGCAGTGAAAGGGGTGGACTAGCGGACACCCGTAGCCTCCTAGCCAAAAACATTCAGTACTTC. As protein: CASSERGGLADTRSLLAKNIQYF. The chain couples TRBV2 to TRBJ2-4; 10 bases are a match to TRBD2. The CDR3 is made up of 23 amino acids. Germline V gives CDR1 SNHLY, CDR2 FYNNEI. V gave up 2 bases and J gave up 0 bases; unmatched junction bases: 22.

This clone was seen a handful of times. The CDR3 DNA sequence: TGTGCCAGCAGGTACACTAGCGGGGGTAAAGAGACCCAGTACTTC. Protein sequence: CASRYTSGGKETQYF. The J gene is TRBJ2-5, the V gene TRBV6-2 or TRBV6-3, with 11 bases fitting TRBD2. Germline CDR1 is MNHEY and CDR2 is SVGEGT. This CDR3 spans 15 amino acids. The V and J ends lost 6 bases and 3 bases, in that order; junction bases with no gene match: 6.

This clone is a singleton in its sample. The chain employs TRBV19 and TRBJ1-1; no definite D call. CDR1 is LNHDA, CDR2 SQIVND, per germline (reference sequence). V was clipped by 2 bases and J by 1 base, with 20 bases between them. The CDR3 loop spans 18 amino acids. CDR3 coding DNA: TGTGCCAGTAGTATATTCCGAGGGTGGGCCAATTCGAACACTGAAGCTTTCTTT. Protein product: CASSIFRGWANSNTEAFF.

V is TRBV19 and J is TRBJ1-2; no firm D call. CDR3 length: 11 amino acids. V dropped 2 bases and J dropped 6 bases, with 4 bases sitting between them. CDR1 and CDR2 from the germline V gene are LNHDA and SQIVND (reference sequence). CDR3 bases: TGTGCCAGTAGTATAATGAATGGCTACACCTTC. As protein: CASSIMNGYTF.

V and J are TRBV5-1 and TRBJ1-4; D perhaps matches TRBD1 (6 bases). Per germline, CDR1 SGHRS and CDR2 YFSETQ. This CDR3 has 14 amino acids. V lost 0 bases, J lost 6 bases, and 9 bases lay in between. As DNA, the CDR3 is TGCGCCAGCAGCTTGGGGGCAGGGGATGAAAAACTGTTTTTT. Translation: CASSLGAGDEKLFF.

This CDR3 is CASSTTGTGANYGYTF. For the CDR3, the DNA is TGTGCCAGCAGCACAACCGGGACGGGGGCCAACTATGGCTACACCTTC. V is TRBV11-1 and J is TRBJ1-2, with D perhaps TRBD1 (6 bases). The CDR3 is made up of 16 amino acids. Trimming took 5 bases from V and 2 from J, leaving 18 bases between them. The germline gives CDR1 SGHAT, CDR2 FQDESV (reference sequence).

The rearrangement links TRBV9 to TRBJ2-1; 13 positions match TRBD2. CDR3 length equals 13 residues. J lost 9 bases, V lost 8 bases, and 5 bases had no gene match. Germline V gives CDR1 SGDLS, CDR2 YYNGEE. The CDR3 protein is CASTSGRAGEQFF. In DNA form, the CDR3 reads TGTGCCAGTACTAGCGGGAGGGCCGGTGAGCAGTTCTTC.

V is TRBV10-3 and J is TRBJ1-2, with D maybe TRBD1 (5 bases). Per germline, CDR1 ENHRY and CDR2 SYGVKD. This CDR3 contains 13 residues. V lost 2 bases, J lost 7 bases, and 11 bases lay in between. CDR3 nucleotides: TGTGCCATCAGTGAGGTCAGGGCCTTTGGCTACACCTTC. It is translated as CAISEVRAFGYTF.